This TCR beta chain was found in a study of early T cells in non-severe SARS-CoV-2 infection. Whole-study context: Chains were not paired, and sequencing was done on bulk RNA from unsorted whole blood.

This clonotype was detected a few times. TCRdb recomputed calls from the 5' RACE reads with MiXCR, one row per CDR3 protein. Among about 64,000 distinct CDR3 sequences listed, just under 5% were seen once. This CDR3 contains 13 residues. CDR1 is SGHVS, CDR2 FNYEAQ, per germline. With 5 bases removed from V and 5 bases from J, the gap between germline ends came to 7 bases. The chain joins TRBV7-6 to TRBJ1-6, with D unresolved. Sequenced input: whole blood. The clonotype comes from an adult who was a healthcare worker with PCR-confirmed SARS-CoV-2 infection or an uninfected control (not recorded which). The chain's CDR3 is CASSISNNSPLHF. The CDR3 nucleotides read TGTGCCAGCAGCATTTCAAATAATTCACCCCTCCACTTT.